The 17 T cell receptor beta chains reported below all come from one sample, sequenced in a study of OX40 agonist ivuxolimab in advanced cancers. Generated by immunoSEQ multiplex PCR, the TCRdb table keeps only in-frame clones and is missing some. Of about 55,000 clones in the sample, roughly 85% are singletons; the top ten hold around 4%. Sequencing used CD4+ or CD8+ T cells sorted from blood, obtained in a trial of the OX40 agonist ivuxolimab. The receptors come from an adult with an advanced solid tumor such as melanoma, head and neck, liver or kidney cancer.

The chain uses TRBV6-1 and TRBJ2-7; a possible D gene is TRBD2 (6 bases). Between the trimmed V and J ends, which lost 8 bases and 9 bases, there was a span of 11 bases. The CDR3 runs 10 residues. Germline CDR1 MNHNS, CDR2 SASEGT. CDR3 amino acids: CASREMSQYF. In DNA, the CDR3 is TGTGCCAGCCGGGAGATGTCGCAGTACTTC.

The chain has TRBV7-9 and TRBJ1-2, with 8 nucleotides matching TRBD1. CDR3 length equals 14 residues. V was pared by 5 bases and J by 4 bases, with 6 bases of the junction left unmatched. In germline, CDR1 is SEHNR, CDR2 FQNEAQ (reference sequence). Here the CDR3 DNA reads TGTGCCAGCAGCCTTAACGGACAGGGCTATGGCTACACCTTC. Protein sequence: CASSLNGQGYGYTF.

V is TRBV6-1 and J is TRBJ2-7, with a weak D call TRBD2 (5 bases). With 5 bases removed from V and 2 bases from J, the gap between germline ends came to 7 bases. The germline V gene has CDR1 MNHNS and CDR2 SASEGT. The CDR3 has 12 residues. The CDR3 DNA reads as TGTGCCAGCAGTCAGCGGACCTACGAGCAGTACTTC. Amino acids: CASSQRTYEQYF.

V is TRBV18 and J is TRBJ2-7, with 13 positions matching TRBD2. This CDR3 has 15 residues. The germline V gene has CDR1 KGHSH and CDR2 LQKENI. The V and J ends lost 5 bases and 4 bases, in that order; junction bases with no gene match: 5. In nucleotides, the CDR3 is TGTGCCAGCTCAGCCGGGACTAGCGGGGTTTACGAGCAGTACTTC. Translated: CASSAGTSGVYEQYF.

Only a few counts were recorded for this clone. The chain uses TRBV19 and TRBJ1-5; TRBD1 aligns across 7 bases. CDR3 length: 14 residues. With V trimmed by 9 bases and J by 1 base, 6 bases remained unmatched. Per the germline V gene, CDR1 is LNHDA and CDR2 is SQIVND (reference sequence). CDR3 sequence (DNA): TGTGCCAGCCACACAGGGGCCAGCAATCAGCCCCAGCATTTT. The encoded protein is CASHTGASNQPQHF.

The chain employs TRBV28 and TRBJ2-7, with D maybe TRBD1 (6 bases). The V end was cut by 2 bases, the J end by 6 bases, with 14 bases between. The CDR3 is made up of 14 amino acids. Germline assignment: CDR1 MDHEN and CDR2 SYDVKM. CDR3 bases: TGTGCCAGCAGTTTAGCATCAGGGGTAGGCGAGCAGTACTTC. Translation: CASSLASGVGEQYF.

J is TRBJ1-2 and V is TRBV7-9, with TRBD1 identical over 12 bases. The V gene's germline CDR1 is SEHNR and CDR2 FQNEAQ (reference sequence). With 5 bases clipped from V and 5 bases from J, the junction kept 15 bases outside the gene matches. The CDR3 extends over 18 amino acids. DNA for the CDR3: TGTGCCAGCAGCGTCTCGAGGGACAGGGGGCCCCGATCATATGGCTACACCTTC. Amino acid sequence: CASSVSRDRGPRSYGYTF.

This CDR3 reads CASSLWARTGASYEQYF. CDR3 bases: TGTGCCAGCAGCTTGTGGGCCAGGACAGGAGCCTCCTACGAGCAGTACTTC. The chain uses TRBV5-8 and TRBJ2-7; 7 bases map to TRBD1. V shed 1 base and J 0 bases; nucleotides not matched to a gene: 10. The CDR3 runs to 17 residues. Looked up from germline, CDR1 is SGHTS and CDR2 is YDEGEE.

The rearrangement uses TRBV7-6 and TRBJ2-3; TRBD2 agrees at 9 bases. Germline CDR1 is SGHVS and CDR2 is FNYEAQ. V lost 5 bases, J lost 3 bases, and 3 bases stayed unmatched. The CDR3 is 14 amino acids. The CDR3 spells CASSRTSETDTQYF. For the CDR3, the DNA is TGTGCCAGCAGCAGGACTAGCGAGACAGATACGCAGTATTTT.

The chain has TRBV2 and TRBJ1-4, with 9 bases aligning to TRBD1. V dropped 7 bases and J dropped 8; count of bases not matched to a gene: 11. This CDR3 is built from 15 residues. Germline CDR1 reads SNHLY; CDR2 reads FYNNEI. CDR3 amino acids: CASNYGGTGREKLFF. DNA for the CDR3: TGTGCCAGCAACTATGGGGGGACAGGGCGGGAAAAACTGTTTTTT.

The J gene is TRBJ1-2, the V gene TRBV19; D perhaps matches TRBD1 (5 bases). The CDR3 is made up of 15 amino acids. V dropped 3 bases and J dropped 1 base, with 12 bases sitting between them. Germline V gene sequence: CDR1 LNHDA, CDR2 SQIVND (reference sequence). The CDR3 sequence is CASSIRGPINYGYTF. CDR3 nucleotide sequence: TGTGCCAGTAGTATTAGGGGACCTATTAACTATGGCTACACCTTC.

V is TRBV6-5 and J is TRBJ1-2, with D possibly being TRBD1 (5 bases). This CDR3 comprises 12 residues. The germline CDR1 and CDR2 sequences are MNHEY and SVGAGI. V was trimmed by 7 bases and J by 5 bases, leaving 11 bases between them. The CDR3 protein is CASTFGAYGYTF. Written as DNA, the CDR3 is TGTGCCAGCACCTTCGGGGCTTATGGCTACACCTTC.

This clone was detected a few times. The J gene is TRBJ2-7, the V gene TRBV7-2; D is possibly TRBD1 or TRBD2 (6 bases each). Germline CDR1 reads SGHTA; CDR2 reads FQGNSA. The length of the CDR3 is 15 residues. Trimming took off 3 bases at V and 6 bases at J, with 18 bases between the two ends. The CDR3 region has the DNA TGTGCCAGCAGCTTCACGGGGGCCAACCGAGGCGAGCAGTACTTC. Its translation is CASSFTGANRGEQYF.

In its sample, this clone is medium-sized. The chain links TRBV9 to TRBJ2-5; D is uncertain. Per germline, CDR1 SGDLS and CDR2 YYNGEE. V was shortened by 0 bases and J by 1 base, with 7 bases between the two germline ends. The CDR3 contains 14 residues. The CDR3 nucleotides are TGTGCCAGCAGCGTAGGCTTCTCCCAAGAGACCCAGTACTTC. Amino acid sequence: CASSVGFSQETQYF.

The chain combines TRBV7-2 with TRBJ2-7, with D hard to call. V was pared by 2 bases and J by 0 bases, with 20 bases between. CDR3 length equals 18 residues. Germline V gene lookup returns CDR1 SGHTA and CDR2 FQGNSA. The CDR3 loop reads CASSLNPIGTLTSYEQYF. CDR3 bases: TGTGCCAGCAGCTTAAATCCGATCGGAACTTTAACCTCCTACGAGCAGTACTTC.

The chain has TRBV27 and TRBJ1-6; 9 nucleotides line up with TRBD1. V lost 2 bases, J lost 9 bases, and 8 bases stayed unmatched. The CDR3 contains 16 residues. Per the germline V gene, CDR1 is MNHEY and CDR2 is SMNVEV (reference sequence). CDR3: CASSLVSTGGGSPLHF. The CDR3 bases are TGTGCCAGCAGTTTAGTCTCGACAGGGGGAGGTTCACCCCTCCACTTT.

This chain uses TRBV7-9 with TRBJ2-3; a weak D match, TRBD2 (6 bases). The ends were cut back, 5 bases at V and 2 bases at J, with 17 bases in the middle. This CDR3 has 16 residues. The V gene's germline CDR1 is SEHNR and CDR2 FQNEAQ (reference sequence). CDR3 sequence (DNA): TGTGCCAGCAGCCCCGCCGACTGGGGGGTCACAGATACGCAGTATTTT. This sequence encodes CASSPADWGVTDTQYF.